Each of the 27 T cell receptor beta chains below was sequenced from the same sample in a study of cytomegalovirus exposure and HLA in healthy donors. The PCR had 60 Vbeta and 13 Jbeta primers. Libraries were prepared by immunoSEQ multiplex PCR; TCRdb keeps only in-frame clonotypes and omits some of them. The sample includes around 280,000 clones, roughly 90% of them seen just once. The sample consisted of PBMCs. Source of these receptors: a woman between 18 and 29 years old in good health and CMV-seronegative.

The rearrangement links TRBV2 to TRBJ1-1; the D is unclear. CDR1 and CDR2 from the germline V gene are SNHLY and FYNNEI. Trimming left V 4 bases short and J 5 bases short, with 14 bases between. This CDR3 is 14 amino acids long. In DNA form, the CDR3 reads TGTGCCAGCAGTGCACTCCTAGGAGGGACTGAAGCTTTCTTT. It encodes CASSALLGGTEAFF.

This chain links TRBV4-1 with TRBJ2-7; 10 nucleotides agree with TRBD2. Trimming took 0 bases from V and 3 from J; bases not matched to a gene: 2. The CDR3 has 15 residues. The germline V gene has CDR1 MGHRA and CDR2 YSYEKL. The CDR3 DNA is TGCGCCAGCAGCCAAGAAGGACTAGCGGACTACGAGCAGTACTTC. It specifies CASSQEGLADYEQYF.

Only one count was recorded for this clone. This chain joins TRBV6-5 and TRBJ1-5, with D maybe TRBD1 (5 bases). Germline CDR1 and CDR2: MNHEY and SVGAGI. The CDR3 is 15 residues long. Trimming removed 7 bases from V and 1 base from J, with 14 bases in between. The CDR3 sequence is CASTAGLGSNQPQHF. The CDR3, as DNA: TGTGCCAGCACGGCAGGGCTCGGGAGCAATCAGCCCCAGCATTTT.

To note about this clone: A read error may produce the germline difference seen at one junction end. In the same sample, other DNA sequences code for this CDR3. V gene TRBV6-6 combines with J gene TRBJ1-5; D is perhaps TRBD1 (5 bases). Germline CDR1 reads MNHNY; CDR2 reads SVGAGI (reference sequence). The CDR3 sequence is 16 residues long. As DNA, the CDR3 is TGTGCCAGCAGCCCACCCCAGACAGAGACCAATCAGCCCCAGCATTTC. Residues: CASSPPQTETNQPQHF.

With respect to this clone: Sequence at one end of the junction differs from germline and may be a read error. In the same sample, other DNA sequences code for this CDR3. CDR3 DNA sequence: TGCGCCAGCACTAAAGAGGGACAGGGATATTCCCCCCTCCACTTT. The encoded protein is CASTKEGQGYSPLHF. The chain employs TRBV5-1 and TRBJ1-6; 9 positions agree with TRBD1. CDR1 and CDR2 from the germline V gene are SGHRS and YFSETQ. This CDR3 region has 15 residues.

Points on this clone: Other DNA sequences in this sample translate to the same CDR3. The chain employs TRBV6-1 and TRBJ2-1, with 9 bases aligning to TRBD2. CDR3 length equals 15 residues. Per the germline V gene, CDR1 is MNHNS and CDR2 is SASEGT. V trimming: 4 bases; J trimming: 4 bases; junction bases outside the gene matches: 5. The DNA for the CDR3 is TGTGCCAGCAGTGCGCTAGCGGGGTCATACAATGAGCAGTTCTTC. This codes for CASSALAGSYNEQFF.

V and J are TRBV7-9 and TRBJ1-2; 9 nucleotides align to TRBD1. The CDR3 contains 16 residues. Per the germline V gene, CDR1 is SEHNR and CDR2 is FQNEAQ (reference sequence). The V segment lost 4 bases and the J segment 2 bases; nucleotides outside the gene matches: 8. CDR3 residues: CASSSWPTGGNYGYTF. For the CDR3, the DNA is TGTGCCAGCAGCTCATGGCCGACAGGGGGAAACTATGGCTACACCTTC.

The chain joins TRBV15 to TRBJ2-3; D is possibly TRBD2 (6 bases). Trimming took off 3 bases at V and 1 base at J, with 17 bases between the two ends. CDR3 length equals 17 residues. Germline loops: CDR1 LNHNV, CDR2 YYDKDF (reference sequence). The CDR3 loop reads CATSRVRQRAGTDTQYF. CDR3 in DNA: TGTGCCACCAGCAGGGTTCGGCAGCGGGCTGGCACAGATACGCAGTATTTT.

This clone was seen a single time. The chain links TRBV6-5 to TRBJ1-5; D is unresolved. V was pared by 2 bases and J by 6 bases, with 8 bases between. Per the germline V gene, CDR1 is MNHEY and CDR2 is SVGAGI. This CDR3 is built from 13 residues. CDR3 in DNA: TGTGCCAGCAGTTACGGCTCGGGTCAGCCCCAGCATTTT. Translated: CASSYGSGQPQHF.

The gene calls are TRBV30 and TRBJ2-7; no reliable D call. Between the trimmed V and J ends, which lost 3 bases and 6 bases, there was a span of 18 bases. Germline assignment: CDR1 GTSNPN and CDR2 SVGIG (reference sequence). This CDR3 spans 14 amino acids. The CDR3 DNA follows: TGTGCCTGGAGCCCCGCACAGTCCCGTGGCGAGCAGTACTTC. It is translated as CAWSPAQSRGEQYF.

V gene TRBV13 combines with J gene TRBJ1-6; 7 bases are a match to TRBD1. This CDR3 has 16 residues. Losses at the gene ends were 4 bases for V and 2 bases for J; bases not matched to a gene: 5. Germline V gives CDR1 PRHDT, CDR2 FYEKMQ (reference sequence). In DNA, the CDR3 is TGTGCCAGCAGCTCTAGGGGGCAAGCCTATAATTCACCCCTCCACTTT. This sequence encodes CASSSRGQAYNSPLHF.

This clone showed up just a few times. The rearrangement joins TRBV5-1 to TRBJ1-4, with 9 nucleotides matching TRBD1. Germline-derived CDR1 and CDR2 are SGHRS and YFSETQ. V dropped 0 bases and J dropped 10; count of bases not matched to a gene: 7. The CDR3 runs to 15 residues. The CDR3 loop is CASSLALGQGAKLFF. For the CDR3, the DNA is TGCGCCAGCAGCTTGGCTCTGGGACAGGGAGCAAAACTGTTTTTT.

Remarks on this clone: Sequence at one end of the junction differs from germline and may be a read error. The J gene is TRBJ1-4, the V gene TRBV7-9; 7 nucleotides agree with TRBD1. The CDR3 runs 15 residues. From germline, CDR1 is SEHNR and CDR2 FQNEAQ (reference sequence). The CDR3: CSSSLAIGGGEKLFF. The DNA of the CDR3 is TGTTCCAGCAGCTTAGCGATAGGGGGCGGCGAAAAACTGTTTTTT.

The V call is TRBV5-6, the J call TRBJ2-2; possible D gene TRBD1, 5 bases. Germline CDR1 is SGHDT and CDR2 is YYEEEE. The CDR3 is made up of 15 amino acids. V lost 0 bases, J lost 7 bases, and 13 bases lay in between. CDR3 DNA sequence: TGTGCCAGCAGCTTGGTCTGGGGCCAGGGCGGGGAGCTGTTTTTT. Amino acids: CASSLVWGQGGELFF. The full variable domain, its missing parts supplied by reference TRBV5-6 and TRBJ2-2, is DAGVTQSPTHLIKTRGQQVTLRCSPKSGHDTVSWYQQALGQGPQFIFQYYEEEERQRGNFPDRFSGHQFPNYSSELNVNALLLGDSALYLCASSLVWGQGGELFFGEGSRLTVL.

The V gene is TRBV18, the J gene TRBJ2-1, with TRBD1 identical over 8 bases. V lost 6 bases to trimming and J lost 4 bases; unmatched junction nucleotides: 5. This CDR3 has 14 amino acids. Germline V gives CDR1 KGHSH, CDR2 LQKENI. CDR3 DNA: TGTGCCAGCTCTGACAGGGGTAAATACAATGAGCAGTTCTTC. It is translated as CASSDRGKYNEQFF.

V usage is TRBV6-5 and J usage is TRBJ2-7; 10 bases fit TRBD1. Germline CDR1 MNHEY, CDR2 SVGAGI. With V trimmed by 5 bases and J by 5 bases, 9 bases remained unmatched. The CDR3 runs to 15 residues. CDR3: CASSATGGTINEQYF. In nucleotides, the CDR3 is TGTGCCAGCAGTGCGACAGGGGGCACGATTAACGAGCAGTACTTC.

The rearrangement links TRBV6-1 to TRBJ1-5; 9 nucleotides line up with TRBD1. V was clipped by 5 bases and J by 7 bases; unmatched bases: 9. In germline, CDR1 is MNHNS, CDR2 SASEGT. The CDR3 loop spans 15 amino acids. CDR3 loop: CASSSSQGAGQPQHF. CDR3 sequence (DNA): TGTGCCAGCAGTTCATCACAGGGGGCCGGGCAGCCCCAGCATTTT.

The chain uses TRBV7-3 and TRBJ1-6; 7 bases line up with TRBD1. The CDR3 runs to 13 residues. CDR1 and CDR2 from the germline V gene are SGHTA and FQGTGA. J was trimmed by 10 bases and V by 3 bases; bases with no gene match: 3. The CDR3 sequence: CASSLTGNSPLHF. The CDR3 DNA sequence: TGTGCCAGCAGCTTGACAGGGAACTCACCCCTCCACTTT.

The chain has TRBV19 and TRBJ1-2, with TRBD1 matching 8 bases. The J segment lost 5 bases and the V segment lost 5 bases, leaving 10 bases of the junction unmatched. This CDR3 has 15 residues. Germline V gene lookup returns CDR1 LNHDA and CDR2 SQIVND (reference sequence). The DNA for the CDR3 is TGTGCCAGTAGTCCGGCAGGGGGCGCGAATTATGGCTACACCTTC. Translation: CASSPAGGANYGYTF.

The CDR3: CASSPAGNNYGYTF. CDR3 nucleotides: TGTGCCAGCTCACCCGCAGGGAATAACTATGGCTACACCTTC. V usage is TRBV18 and J usage is TRBJ1-2; perhaps TRBD1 as D (5 bases). V was shortened by 3 bases and J by 1 base, with 9 bases between the two germline ends. CDR1 KGHSH and CDR2 LQKENI come from the germline V gene. There are 14 residues in the CDR3.

This clone was observed once. The gene calls are TRBV7-9 and TRBJ2-5, with TRBD2 matching over 14 bases. The CDR3 is 15 amino acids. V shed 5 bases and J 2 bases; nucleotides not matched to a gene: 1. CDR1 is SEHNR and CDR2 is FQNEAQ in the germline V gene (reference sequence). CDR3 region: CASSRLAGGQETQYF. The CDR3 coding sequence is TGTGCCAGCAGCCGACTAGCGGGGGGGCAAGAGACCCAGTACTTC.

The rearrangement links TRBV6-5 to TRBJ2-7; 7 bases are shared with TRBD1. This CDR3 has 15 amino acids. J gave up 5 bases and V 7 bases, and 14 bases lay outside the gene matches. Germline-derived CDR1 and CDR2 are MNHEY and SVGAGI. This CDR3 is CASTPRSQGKNEQYF. CDR3 nucleotides: TGTGCCAGCACCCCAAGGTCACAGGGGAAGAACGAGCAGTACTTC.

This clone was picked up one time. The rearrangement joins TRBV27 to TRBJ1-2; no definite D call. V lost 3 bases and J lost 5, with 10 bases in between. There are 13 residues in the CDR3. Germline V gives CDR1 MNHEY, CDR2 SMNVEV (reference sequence). CDR3 amino acids: CASSFSSDYGYTF. The DNA for the CDR3 is TGTGCCAGCAGTTTTAGTTCCGATTATGGCTACACCTTC.

The V and J genes are TRBV10-3 and TRBJ2-1; 11 bases match TRBD2. V shed 6 bases, J shed 8 bases, and the junction held 12 bases outside the gene matches. CDR1 and CDR2 from the germline V gene are ENHRY and SYGVKD. The CDR3 extends over 16 amino acids. The CDR3 sequence: CAISDLAGGRVDEQFF. CDR3 coding DNA: TGTGCCATCAGCGATTTAGCGGGGGGGCGGGTGGATGAGCAGTTCTTC.

This clone was seen a single time. The CDR3 loop is CASTGGAYNEQFF. DNA of the CDR3: TGTGCCAGCACGGGGGGGGCCTACAATGAGCAGTTCTTC. The chain has TRBV2 and TRBJ2-1, with TRBD2 matching 8 bases. CDR1 SNHLY and CDR2 FYNNEI come from the germline V gene. This CDR3 region has 13 residues. Trimming at V came to 7 bases and at J to 2 bases, leaving 1 base not matched to a gene. The variable domain in full, completed from reference TRBV2 and TRBJ2-1, reads EPEVTQTPSHQVTQMGQEVILRCVPISNHLYFYWYRQILGQKVEFLVSFYNNEISEKSEIFDDQFSVERPDGSNFTLKIRSTKLEDSAMYFCASTGGAYNEQFFGPGTRLTVL.

CDR3 bases: TGCAGCGTTGAAGAGGCAGTGAACACTGAAGCTTTCTTT. This sequence encodes CSVEEAVNTEAFF. The chain combines TRBV29-1 with TRBJ1-1; the D is unclear. Trimming shortened V by 0 bases and J by 0 bases, and 5 bases separated the two germline ends. CDR1 is SQVTM and CDR2 is ANQGSEA in the germline V gene. The CDR3 runs to 13 residues.

The gene calls are TRBV15 and TRBJ2-5, with 7 positions matching TRBD2. Trimming removed 0 bases from V and 2 bases from J; junction bases left unmatched: 3. Germline CDR1 is LNHNV and CDR2 is YYDKDF (reference sequence). The CDR3 is made up of 15 amino acids. The CDR3 reads CATSRDQGGQETQYF. CDR3 coding DNA: TGTGCCACCAGCAGAGATCAGGGAGGGCAAGAGACCCAGTACTTC.